The entry below describes one T cell receptor beta chain. Clones were sequenced by immunoSEQ multiplex PCR, and TCRdb holds only the in-frame ones, with some missing. The sample shows about 190,000 clones, about 88% of them seen only once. Individuals aged 18 to 89 years were recruited from fewer than 30 US areas. All recovered Cohort 3 donors got two negative PCRs, got clearance, or saw symptom resolution. This sample stems from a study of blood T cell repertoires in COVID-19. Study-level background: T cells, B-cell-depleted T cells, or PBMCs provided the cDNA or gDNA that served as material.

The length of the CDR3 is 22 residues. Sample: PBMCs or T cells enriched from blood (not recorded which). The sequence derives from a woman aged 25 to 39 who had recovered from COVID-19. The chain couples TRBV21-1 to TRBJ1-5. TRBV21-1 is flagged as a pseudogene. The CDR3 bases are TGTGCCAGCAGCAAAAAAGGGCGGGCAGGACCTGCTCCCCCCTATAGCAATCAGCCCCAGCATTTT. It is translated as CASSKKGRAGPAPPYSNQPQHF.